This passage covers 26 T cell receptor beta chains from one sample sequenced in a study of cytomegalovirus exposure and HLA in healthy donors (dated by TCRdb to about 2017). Library generation was performed with the immunoSEQ multiplex PCR assay. A mixture of 60 forward primers for TCR Vbeta segments and 13 reverse primers for TCR Jbeta segments was used in the multiplex PCR. The table was pulled from immuneACCESS by TCRdb, which kept in-frame rearrangements only. Such tables lose some clones; where checked, under half of the loss comes from unresolved V genes, and the rest has no known cause. Within this sample are around 200,000 clones, with approximately 85% of them counted one time only. The ten most abundant clones make up less than 2.5% of the sample. Material: PBMCs. All receptors come from a woman aged 45-60 years in good health and CMV-seronegative.

The rearrangement links TRBV15 to TRBJ1-1, with TRBD1 as a possible D gene (6 bases). V was pared by 0 bases and J by 9 bases, with 14 bases between. The CDR3 runs 14 residues. Germline V gene data show CDR1 as LNHNV and CDR2 as YYDKDF (reference sequence). As DNA, the CDR3 is TGTGCCACCAGCAGAGATCTGGGGGCGCATCAAGCTTTCTTT. Protein product: CATSRDLGAHQAFF.

CDR3 amino acids: CASSLLAKDWSTDTQYF. For the CDR3, the DNA is TGTGCCAGCAGTTTATTGGCGAAGGACTGGAGCACAGATACGCAGTATTTT. The chain is built from TRBV27 and TRBJ2-3; tentatively, D is TRBD2 (5 bases). CDR1 and CDR2 from the germline V gene are MNHEY and SMNVEV (reference sequence). Trimming took off 1 base at V and 0 bases at J, with 14 bases between the two ends. The CDR3 runs 17 residues.

The gene calls are TRBV7-2 and TRBJ2-7, with D perhaps TRBD1 (5 bases). The CDR3 has 14 amino acids. V was clipped by 4 bases and J by 0 bases, with 10 bases between them. Per germline, CDR1 SGHTA and CDR2 FQGNSA. In DNA, the CDR3 is TGTGCCAGCAGCTCCGACAGCCTCTCCTACGAGCAGTACTTC. This encodes CASSSDSLSYEQYF.

This clone was detected a few times. This chain uses TRBV4-3 with TRBJ2-6; TRBD1 aligns across 8 bases. Germline-derived CDR1 and CDR2 are LGHNA and YSLEER. This CDR3 has 17 amino acids. The trim removed 6 bases at V and 0 bases at J, leaving 7 bases unmatched. Here the CDR3 reads CASRGTGFHSGANVLTF. The CDR3 bases are TGCGCCAGCAGGGGGACAGGCTTCCACTCTGGGGCCAACGTCCTGACTTTC.

The V gene is TRBV14, the J gene TRBJ2-1; 9 bases map to TRBD2. The V gene's germline CDR1 is SGHDN and CDR2 FVKESK. V shed 0 bases, J shed 2 bases, and the junction held 5 bases outside the gene matches. This CDR3 comprises 17 residues. The CDR3 sequence: CASSQEGLAGTYNEQFF. In DNA form, the CDR3 reads TGTGCCAGCAGCCAAGAAGGCCTAGCGGGAACCTACAATGAGCAGTTCTTC.

The chain recombines TRBV29-1 with TRBJ2-7, with 7 bases that match TRBD1. Germline V gives CDR1 SQVTM, CDR2 ANQGSEA. The trim removed 2 bases at V and 2 bases at J, leaving 3 bases unmatched. CDR3 length: 13 amino acids. The CDR3 nucleotides read TGCAGCGTTGAAACCGGGACAGCCTACGAGCAGTACTTC. This codes for CSVETGTAYEQYF.

For this clone: One end of the junction is discordant with germline, which a read error may explain. The rearrangement uses TRBV7-9 and TRBJ2-5; D ambiguous. Germline assignment: CDR1 SEHNR and CDR2 FQNEAQ (reference sequence). This CDR3 has 15 residues. CDR3 sequence reads: CASSLNFGDGEIQYF. The CDR3 DNA reads as TGTGCCAGCAGCTTGAACTTCGGCGACGGAGAGATCCAGTACTTC.

This chain joins TRBV2 and TRBJ2-5; D may be TRBD2 (6 bases). Per the germline V gene, CDR1 is SNHLY and CDR2 is FYNNEI. This CDR3 comprises 15 residues. V gave up 0 bases and J gave up 1 base, with 9 bases separating them. The CDR3 DNA follows: TGTGCCAGCAGTGAAGCGCGGGGTCTCCAAGAGACCCAGTACTTC. Protein sequence: CASSEARGLQETQYF. Complete variable domain (other parts from reference TRBV2 and TRBJ2-5): EPEVTQTPSHQVTQMGQEVILRCVPISNHLYFYWYRQILGQKVEFLVSFYNNEISEKSEIFDDQFSVERPDGSNFTLKIRSTKLEDSAMYFCASSEARGLQETQYFGPGTRLLVL.

The chain recombines TRBV5-1 with TRBJ2-3; D gene uncertain. Trimming shortened V by 4 bases and J by 5 bases, and 8 bases separated the two germline ends. Germline V gene lookup returns CDR1 SGHRS and CDR2 YFSETQ. The CDR3 totals 12 residues. CDR3 bases: TGCGCCAGCAGCACTTCGGGAGATACGCAGTATTTT. It translates to CASSTSGDTQYF.

CDR3 nucleotide sequence: TGTGCCAGCAGTGCCCGGTGGCGGGGGAATACTTATGGCTACACCTTC. Translation: CASSARWRGNTYGYTF. This chain uses TRBV28 with TRBJ1-2; a weak D match, TRBD1 (5 bases). Germline assignment: CDR1 MDHEN and CDR2 SYDVKM. The CDR3 runs to 16 residues. Between the trimmed V and J ends, which lost 5 bases and 5 bases, there was a span of 21 bases.

This rearrangement joins TRBV18 to TRBJ2-5; D gene uncertain. Trimming removed 2 bases from V and 4 bases from J, with 8 bases in between. The germline CDR1 and CDR2 sequences are KGHSH and LQKENI. The CDR3 contains 13 residues. The CDR3 nucleotides are TGTGCCAGCTCACCAGTCGGTTCAGAGACCCAGTACTTC. Amino acid sequence: CASSPVGSETQYF.

In this sample, this clone turned up a few times. The V call is TRBV5-1, the J call TRBJ1-4; perhaps TRBD1 as D (5 bases). Between the trimmed V and J ends, which lost 4 bases and 8 bases, there was a span of 15 bases. Per the germline V gene, CDR1 is SGHRS and CDR2 is YFSETQ. This CDR3 has 14 amino acids. CDR3 residues: CASSPTAFGEKLFF. In nucleotides, the CDR3 is TGCGCCAGCAGCCCGACAGCCTTCGGAGAAAAACTGTTTTTT.

CDR3 sequence reads: CASSFRTSRGETQYF. The CDR3 bases are TGTGCCAGCAGTTTCCGGACTAGCCGGGGGGAGACCCAGTACTTC. The chain links TRBV27 to TRBJ2-5; 8 nucleotides agree with TRBD2. The CDR3 length is 15 residues. Germline V gene lookup returns CDR1 MNHEY and CDR2 SMNVEV (reference sequence). V shed 3 bases and J 5 bases; nucleotides not matched to a gene: 8.

The V call is TRBV18, the J call TRBJ2-2, with 9 bases that match TRBD1. V lost 5 bases to trimming and J lost 5 bases; unmatched junction nucleotides: 6. The CDR3 has 15 amino acids. CDR1 is KGHSH, CDR2 LQKENI, per germline. The CDR3 loop is CASSTQGAGTGELFF. The CDR3 region has the DNA TGTGCCAGCTCAACACAGGGGGCAGGAACCGGGGAGCTGTTTTTT.

CDR3 sequence (DNA): TGTGCCAGCAGCTTGGGGGACAGAGGGACCGATACGCAGTATTTT. Amino acids: CASSLGDRGTDTQYF. The rearrangement joins TRBV5-4 to TRBJ2-3; 7 nucleotides align to TRBD1. The V and J ends lost 0 bases and 6 bases, in that order; junction bases with no gene match: 7. Looked up from germline, CDR1 is SGHNT and CDR2 is YYREEE (reference sequence). The CDR3 has 15 amino acids.

J is TRBJ2-7 and V is TRBV6-1; 8 positions match TRBD1. Unmatched junction bases numbered 5, after V lost 6 bases and J lost 1 base. Germline CDR1 is MNHNS and CDR2 is SASEGT. The CDR3 runs 14 residues. This CDR3 is CASSLRDRSYEQYF. The CDR3 nucleotides read TGTGCCAGCAGCCTCCGGGACAGGTCCTACGAGCAGTACTTC.

The gene calls are TRBV29-1 and TRBJ1-2, with D uncertain. The CDR3 runs 12 residues. Germline V gives CDR1 SQVTM, CDR2 ANQGSEA. Deletions cut 1 base from V and 4 bases from J, with 7 bases between. The CDR3 region has the DNA TGCAGCGTTGAAGCAGGTCCCTATGGCTACACCTTC. Amino acids: CSVEAGPYGYTF.

The CDR3 loop is CAWRFSGQQVKEAFF. For the CDR3, the DNA is TGTGCCTGGAGGTTTTCGGGACAGCAAGTGAAGGAAGCTTTCTTT. The chain couples TRBV30 to TRBJ1-1; 7 nucleotides match TRBD1. Germline CDR1 and CDR2: GTSNPN and SVGIG (reference sequence). The CDR3 spans 15 residues. V trimming: 3 bases; J trimming: 8 bases; junction bases outside the gene matches: 15.

The chain couples TRBV28 to TRBJ1-4; maybe TRBD1 (6 bases). This CDR3 has 12 residues. V lost 3 bases to trimming and J lost 8 bases, with 7 bases between them. Germline loops: CDR1 MDHEN, CDR2 SYDVKM. The CDR3 loop is CASSLTGEKLFF. CDR3 DNA sequence: TGTGCCAGCAGTTTGACAGGCGAAAAACTGTTTTTT.

This chain links TRBV11-3 with TRBJ1-1; D gene unclear. V was shortened by 3 bases and J by 7 bases, with 9 bases between the two germline ends. The CDR3 runs to 12 residues. The germline CDR1 and CDR2 sequences are SGHNT and YENEEA. The CDR3 DNA sequence: TGTGCCAGCAGCTTGGGCCAGCATGAAGCTTTCTTT. Its protein product is CASSLGQHEAFF.

The chain recombines TRBV18 with TRBJ2-5, with D possibly being TRBD2 (5 bases). V lost 3 bases and J lost 2, with 10 bases in between. Looked up from germline, CDR1 is KGHSH and CDR2 is LQKENI. This CDR3 has 14 amino acids. Here the CDR3 DNA reads TGTGCCAGCTCACCGCCAGCGGTTCAAGAGACCCAGTACTTC. Translating it yields CASSPPAVQETQYF.

This clone has only a few counts. The CDR3 region has the DNA TGTGCCAGCAGCCCGGGACAGCCGAATCAGCCCCAGCATTTT. Translated, it gives CASSPGQPNQPQHF. The V gene is TRBV11-2, the J gene TRBJ1-5; 7 bases are a match to TRBD1. Germline values: CDR1 SGHAT, CDR2 FQNNGV. V shed 5 bases and J 4 bases; nucleotides not matched to a gene: 5. This CDR3 is built from 14 residues.

Details on this clone: Within the sample, other DNA sequences also encode this same CDR3. CDR3 in DNA: TGTGCCAGCAGTTTGGGGGCATATGAGCAGTACTTC. Protein: CASSLGAYEQYF. V usage is TRBV28 and J usage is TRBJ2-7; perhaps TRBD1 as D (6 bases). Deletions cut 3 bases from V and 7 bases from J, with 10 bases between. The V gene's germline CDR1 is MDHEN and CDR2 SYDVKM. The CDR3 is made up of 12 amino acids. Filled out from reference TRBV28 and TRBJ2-7, the complete variable domain reads DVKVTQSSRYLVKRTGEKVFLECVQDMDHENMFWYRQDPGLGLRLIYFSYDVKMKEKGDIPEGYSVSREKKERFSLILESASTNQTSMYLCASSLGAYEQYFGPGTRLTVT.

This clone has more than one count but fewer than ten. The chain employs TRBV6-1 and TRBJ2-3; 7 bases map to TRBD1. Germline trimming cut 2 bases from V and 7 bases from J; bases unmatched to any gene: 9. From germline, CDR1 is MNHNS and CDR2 SASEGT. This CDR3 spans 15 amino acids. This chain's CDR3 is CASSENRGFTNTQYF. The CDR3 region has the DNA TGTGCCAGCAGTGAAAACAGGGGATTTACAAATACGCAGTATTTT.

V gene TRBV18 combines with J gene TRBJ2-3, with D uncertain. Between the trimmed V and J ends, which lost 4 bases and 0 bases, there was a span of 5 bases. CDR3 size: 13 residues. The V gene's germline CDR1 is KGHSH and CDR2 LQKENI. The CDR3 is CASSQASTDTQYF. Written as DNA, the CDR3 is TGTGCCAGCTCACAAGCTAGCACAGATACGCAGTATTTT.

The J gene is TRBJ2-7, the V gene TRBV5-8; 7 bases are a match to TRBD1. In germline, CDR1 is SGHTS, CDR2 YDEGEE. V lost 4 bases and J lost 4; bases outside the gene matches: 2. The CDR3 extends over 12 amino acids. CDR3 in DNA: TGTGCCAGCAGCAAGACAGGGTACGAGCAGTACTTC. Its protein is CASSKTGYEQYF.